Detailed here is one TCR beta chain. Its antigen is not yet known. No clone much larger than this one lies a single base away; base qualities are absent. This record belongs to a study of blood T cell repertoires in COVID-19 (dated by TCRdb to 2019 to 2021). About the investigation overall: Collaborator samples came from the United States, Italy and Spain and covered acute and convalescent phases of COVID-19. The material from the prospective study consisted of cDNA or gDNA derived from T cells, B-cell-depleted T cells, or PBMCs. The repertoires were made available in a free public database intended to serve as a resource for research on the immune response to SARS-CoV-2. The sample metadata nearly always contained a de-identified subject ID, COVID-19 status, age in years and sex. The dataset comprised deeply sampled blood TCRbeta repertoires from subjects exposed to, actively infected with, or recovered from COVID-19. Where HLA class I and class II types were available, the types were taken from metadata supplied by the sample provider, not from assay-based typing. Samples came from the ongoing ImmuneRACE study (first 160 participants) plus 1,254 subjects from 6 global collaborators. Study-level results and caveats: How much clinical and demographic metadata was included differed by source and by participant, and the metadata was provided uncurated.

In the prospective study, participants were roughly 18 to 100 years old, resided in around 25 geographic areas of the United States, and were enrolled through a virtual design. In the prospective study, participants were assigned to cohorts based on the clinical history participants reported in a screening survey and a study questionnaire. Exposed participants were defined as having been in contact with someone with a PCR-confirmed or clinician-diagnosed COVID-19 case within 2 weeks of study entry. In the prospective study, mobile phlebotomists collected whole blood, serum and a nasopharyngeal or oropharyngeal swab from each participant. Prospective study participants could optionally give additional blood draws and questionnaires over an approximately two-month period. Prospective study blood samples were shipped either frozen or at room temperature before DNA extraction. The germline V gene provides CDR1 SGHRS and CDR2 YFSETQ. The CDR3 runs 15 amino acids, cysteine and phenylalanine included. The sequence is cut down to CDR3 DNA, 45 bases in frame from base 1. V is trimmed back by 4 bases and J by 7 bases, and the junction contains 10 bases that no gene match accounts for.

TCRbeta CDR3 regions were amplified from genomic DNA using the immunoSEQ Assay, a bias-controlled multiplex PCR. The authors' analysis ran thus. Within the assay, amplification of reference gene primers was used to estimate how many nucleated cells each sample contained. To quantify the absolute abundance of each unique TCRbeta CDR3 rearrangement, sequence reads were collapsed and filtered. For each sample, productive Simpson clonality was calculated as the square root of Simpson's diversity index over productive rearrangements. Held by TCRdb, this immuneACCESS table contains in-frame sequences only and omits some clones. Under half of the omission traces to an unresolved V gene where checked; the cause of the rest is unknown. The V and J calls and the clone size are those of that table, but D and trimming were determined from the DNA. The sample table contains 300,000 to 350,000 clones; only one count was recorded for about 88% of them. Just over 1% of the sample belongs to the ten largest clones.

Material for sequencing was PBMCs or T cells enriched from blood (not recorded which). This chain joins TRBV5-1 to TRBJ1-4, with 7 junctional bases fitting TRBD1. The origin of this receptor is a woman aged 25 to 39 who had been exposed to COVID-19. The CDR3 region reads CASSKGAGGGEKLFF. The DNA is TGCGCCAGCAGCAAAGGTGCAGGGGGTGGTGAAAAACTGTTTTTT.